Listed below are T cell receptor beta chains from one sample, sequenced in a study of T cell repertoires in cytomegalovirus infection. MiXCR, run by TCRdb on the reads, gives a single entry per CDR3 protein. The sample shows 650,000 to 850,000 distinct CDR3 sequences, 25% to 35% of them seen only once. What these receptors recognize is not known. Specimen: cultured CD8+ T cells from PBMCs, collected from culture after CMV antigen stimulation. The receptors stem from a human donor in good health (CMV status not recorded). Some clones in this sample may be carry-over from other donors' samples. The CDR3 runs from the conserved cysteine through the conserved F or W. D genes are given only for firm matches. Part of the rows lack a size; the others show once, few, many or a class for expanded clones.

j_gene	v_gene	abundance	d_gene	CDR3nt	CDR3aa
TRBJ1-5	TRBV12-3/TRBV12-4	NA	NA	TGTGCCAGCAGTACCGGACGCCAGCCCCAGCATTTT	CASSTGRQPQHF
TRBJ1-1	TRBV6-1	NA	NA	TGTGCCAGCATTGATCAGGGGTCGGACACTGAAGCTTTCTTT	CASIDQGSDTEAFF
TRBJ2-2	TRBV6-5	NA	NA	TGTGCCAGCAGTTACCCTAGGACTACTTTTAACACCGGGGAGCTGTTTTTT	CASSYPRTTFNTGELFF
TRBJ1-2	TRBV7-9	NA	NA	TGTGCCAGCAGCCCCGTCGGAGGGGTCGACTATGGCTACACCTTC	CASSPVGGVDYGYTF
TRBJ2-3	TRBV12-3/TRBV12-4	many	TRBD1	TGTGCCAGCAGTTTAATTCCGGGACCGGGACAGGGCACAGATACGCAGTATTTT	CASSLIPGPGQGTDTQYF
TRBJ1-2	TRBV2	few	NA	TGTGCCAGTGGACAGACCAACTATGGCTACACCTTC	CASGQTNYGYTF
TRBJ1-2	TRBV10-2	NA	NA	TGCGCCAGCAGTGAGACGACCAACTATGGCTACACCTTC	CASSETTNYGYTF
TRBJ1-2	TRBV4-1	NA	NA	TGCGCCAGCAGCCAAGCAGTCGGGGACTATGGCTACACCTTC	CASSQAVGDYGYTF
TRBJ1-5	TRBV29-1	NA	TRBD1	TGCAGCGTTGAATCCAGGGCAGGGGGTAATCAGCCCCAGCATTTT	CSVESRAGGNQPQHF
TRBJ1-1	TRBV12-3/TRBV12-4	NA	NA	TGTGCCAGCAGTTTAGACGGATCTAAAGCTTTCTTT	CASSLDGSKAFF
TRBJ1-1	TRBV7-9	few	NA	TGTGCCAGCAGCTTGAAGGGGATGGGTGGCACTGAAGCTTTCTTT	CASSLKGMGGTEAFF
TRBJ2-1	TRBV6-1	few	NA	TGTGCCAGCAGTGAAGGGGGACCGAACTCCTACAATGAGCAGTTCTTC	CASSEGGPNSYNEQFF
TRBJ1-4	TRBV10-3	NA	NA	TGTGCCATCAGTGTCCAGAGTCCTCGGGTCCTAAATTATGAAAAACTGTTTTTT	CAISVQSPRVLNYEKLFF
TRBJ2-1	TRBV7-6	few	TRBD2	TGTGCCAGCAGCATTCTAGCGGGGGTGGGCAATGAGCAGTTCTTC	CASSILAGVGNEQFF
TRBJ2-1	TRBV14	NA	NA	TGTGCCAGCAGCCACACTAGGAATGAGCAGTTCTTC	CASSHTRNEQFF
TRBJ2-1	TRBV12-3/TRBV12-4	few	NA	TGTGCCAGCAGTGTCCTGAAGGGCGAGCAGTTCTTC	CASSVLKGEQFF
TRBJ2-2	TRBV20-1	few	TRBD2	TGCAGTGCGATCAAGCGGGGGGGCCTGATCGGGGAGCTGTTTTTT	CSAIKRGGLIGELFF
TRBJ2-2	TRBV20-1	many	NA	TGCAGTGCTAGGCGTAGGATAAACACCGGGGAGCTGTTTTTT	CSARRRINTGELFF
TRBJ1-5	TRBV28	NA	TRBD1	TGTGCCAGCAGCGGGGACAGGGGGCGAAAGAATCAGCCCCAGCATTTT	CASSGDRGRKNQPQHF
TRBJ2-6	TRBV10-3	NA	TRBD2	TGTGCCATCCGGACTAGCGGGGGCTACTCTGGGGCCAACGTCCTGACTTTC	CAIRTSGGYSGANVLTF
TRBJ2-1	TRBV6-5	few	NA	TGTGCCAGCATTGGGTGGGGGCCGGAGGGCAATGAGCAGTTCTTC	CASIGWGPEGNEQFF
TRBJ1-5	TRBV2	NA	NA	TGTGCCAGCAATCCCGGGGAAGGCAATCAGCCCCAGCATTTT	CASNPGEGNQPQHF
TRBJ2-2	TRBV5-1	NA	NA	TGCGCCAGCCCGAATCCCCGTTCCGGGGAGCTGTTTTTT	CASPNPRSGELFF
TRBJ1-4	TRBV4-1	few	NA	TGCGCCAGCAGCCACCAAGACAGGACGGAAAATGAAAAACTGTTTTTT	CASSHQDRTENEKLFF
TRBJ2-3	TRBV12-3/TRBV12-4	NA	TRBD2	TGTGCCAACAGTCCCGCGGGGGGCGGTAAAGATACGCAGTATTTT	CANSPAGGGKDTQYF
TRBJ1-1	TRBV27	NA	NA	TGTGCCAGCAGTATCTTAGGGCCACTATCCTCTGAAGCTTTCTTT	CASSILGPLSSEAFF
TRBJ1-2	TRBV15	many	TRBD1	TGTGCCACCAGCAGAGAGGGACAGGGTGGATGGAATGGCTACACCTTC	CATSREGQGGWNGYTF
TRBJ2-3	TRBV10-3	NA	TRBD2	TGTGCCATCAGTGAGCTGAGCGGGGGGGCGGCAGATACGCAGTATTTT	CAISELSGGAADTQYF
TRBJ2-1	TRBV4-1	NA	NA	TGCGCCAGCAGCCAAACCACTTCAGAGAATGAGCAGTTCTTC	CASSQTTSENEQFF
TRBJ2-1	TRBV11-1	NA	NA	TGTGCCAGCAGTTTATACTCGACTCTAAATGAGCAGTTCTTC	CASSLYSTLNEQFF
TRBJ1-1	TRBV5-4	NA	NA	TGTGCCAGCAGCTTGGAGGGACAACCAAACACTGAAGCTTTCTTT	CASSLEGQPNTEAFF
TRBJ1-5	TRBV13	few	NA	TGTGCCAGCTCAGACAAAAGCAATCAGCCCCAGCATTTT	CASSDKSNQPQHF
TRBJ2-2	TRBV28	few	NA	TGTGCCAGCAGTTTAATTGGGACTAACACCGGGGAGCTGTTTTTT	CASSLIGTNTGELFF
TRBJ2-1	TRBV5-4	NA	TRBD2	TGTGCCAGCAGCTTGACTAGCGAGAATGAGCAGTTCTTC	CASSLTSENEQFF
TRBJ2-2	TRBV2	NA	TRBD2	TGTGCCAGCATTGGGGTAGCGGGGGGGCCTGGCACCGGGGAGCTGTTTTTT	CASIGVAGGPGTGELFF
TRBJ2-7	TRBV19	few	NA	TGTGCCAGTAGTATTTACTGGGACAACCGGTACGAGCAGTACTTC	CASSIYWDNRYEQYF
TRBJ2-5	TRBV12-3/TRBV12-4	few	NA	TGTGCCAGCAGTTCCGACCTAGAAGAGACCCAGTACTTC	CASSSDLEETQYF
TRBJ1-2	TRBV5-1	NA	NA	TGCGCCAGCAGCTTTGTAGAGGGTTCTAACTATGGCTACACCTTC	CASSFVEGSNYGYTF
TRBJ1-1	TRBV7-6	few	TRBD1	TGTGCCAGCAGCCCAGTAGGGGCAAGGACAGGGGAATTCACTGAAGCTTTCTTT	CASSPVGARTGEFTEAFF
TRBJ2-3	TRBV7-9	NA	TRBD2	TGTGCCAGCAGCTTAACCGGTCGGGGGGGCATGGGAGATACGCAGTATTTT	CASSLTGRGGMGDTQYF
TRBJ1-4	TRBV6-5	few	NA	TGTGCCAGCACCCTCGGGCCCCACGAAAAACTGTTTTTT	CASTLGPHEKLFF
TRBJ1-2	TRBV4-3	NA	NA	TGCGCCAGCAGCCAAGAGGATGGAACCTTCTATGGCTACACCTTC	CASSQEDGTFYGYTF